The 21 T cell receptor beta chains below all came from one sample that was sequenced in a study of T cells in Graves' hyperthyroidism and ophthalmopathy. It was RNA transcripts that yielded the amplified TCR beta CDR3 regions. When the TCR CDR3 underwent first-round RT-PCR, the HTBI primer set was used. TCRdb independently ran MiXCR on the multiplex PCR reads; one entry per CDR3 protein. The sample holds 650,000 to 750,000 distinct CDR3 sequences, about 15% seen once. Sequenced sample: blood. The origin of the receptors is a young woman with Graves' hyperthyroidism.

Ten or more counts support this clonotype. This chain connects TRBV2 to TRBJ1-5; perhaps TRBD1 as D (5 bases). This CDR3 has 13 residues. Germline V lookup: CDR1 SNHLY, CDR2 FYNNEI. The germline V and J ends were trimmed by 7 bases and 6 bases, with 13 bases remaining between them. CDR3 sequence: CASTNWGSQPQHF. The CDR3 coding sequence is TGTGCCAGCACTAACTGGGGGAGTCAGCCCCAGCATTTT.

The chain combines TRBV12-3 or TRBV12-4 with TRBJ2-7, with 14 nucleotides matching TRBD2. The CDR3 runs 18 residues. The J segment lost 7 bases and the V segment lost 5 bases, leaving 16 bases of the junction unmatched. This CDR3 reads CASSPLTGGLAGVGEQYF. In DNA form, the CDR3 reads TGTGCCAGCAGTCCACTGACTGGGGGACTAGCGGGAGTCGGGGAGCAGTACTTC.

This clonotype has more than one count but fewer than ten. This chain connects TRBV29-1 to TRBJ1-1; 7 nucleotides match TRBD1. CDR3 length equals 13 residues. J was trimmed by 1 base and V by 7 bases; bases with no gene match: 6. Germline V gives CDR1 SQVTM, CDR2 ANQGSEA. CDR3 DNA: TGCAGCGGCCGACAGGGAGAGAACACTGAAGCTTTCTTT. This translates into CSGRQGENTEAFF.

Notes on this clonotype: A much larger clonotype is one base distant, so this may be a read error. Here the CDR3 omits its conserved ending phenylalanine or tryptophan, so a read error is the likely source. The V call is TRBV5-1, the J call TRBJ2-7, with 10 positions matching TRBD1. The ends lost 6 bases at V and 2 bases at J; junction bases unmatched: 8. The CDR3 covers 15 residues. The germline gives CDR1 SGHRS, CDR2 YFSETQ. The CDR3 DNA reads as TGCGCCAGCAACAGGGGGGACAGGGGAGCCTACGAGCAGTACTCC. Translated, it gives CASNRGDRGAYEQYS.

As to this clonotype: With a much larger clone just one base away, this may be a read error. The chain carries TRBV3-1 and TRBJ1-1; D may be TRBD1 (5 bases). This CDR3 spans 15 amino acids. Looked up from germline, CDR1 is LGHDT and CDR2 is YNNKEL (reference sequence). V dropped 4 bases and J dropped 5 bases, with 17 bases sitting between them. The CDR3 nucleotides are TGTGCCAGCAGCCCTGTAGACAGAAGGGGAACTGAAGCTTTCTTT. Translated, it gives CASSPVDRRGTEAFF. Full variable domain (missing parts from reference TRBV3-1 and TRBJ1-1): DTAVSQTPKYLVTQMGNDKSIKCEQNLGHDTMYWYKQDSKKFLKIMFSYNNKELIINETVPNRFSPKSPDKAHLNLHINSLELGDSAVYFCASSPVDRRGTEAFFGQGTRLTVV.

Concerning this clonotype: This may be a read error: a much more frequent sequence differs by one nucleotide. The J gene is TRBJ2-1, the V gene TRBV28; D unresolved. The CDR3 has 13 amino acids. V dropped 7 bases and J dropped 0 bases, with 7 bases sitting between them. The V gene's germline CDR1 is MDHEN and CDR2 SYDVKM. The CDR3 protein is CASTFDSYNEQFF. Here the CDR3 DNA reads TGTGCCAGCACCTTCGACTCCTACAATGAGCAGTTCTTC.

This clonotype was observed a handful of times. The rearrangement uses TRBV28 and TRBJ2-3; D possibly corresponds to TRBD1 (6 bases). Germline V gives CDR1 MDHEN, CDR2 SYDVKM. The V and J ends lost 5 bases and 0 bases respectively, with 21 bases between them. This CDR3 spans 18 amino acids. DNA of the CDR3: TGTGCCAGCAGTCCGTCCCTACAGGGATTTACTAGCACAGATACGCAGTATTTT. Its protein is CASSPSLQGFTSTDTQYF.

In its sample, this clonotype was seen many times. The V and J genes are TRBV30 and TRBJ1-1; the D gene is possibly TRBD1 (6 bases). The CDR3 has 12 amino acids. V lost 4 bases, J lost 4 bases, and 10 bases lay in between. Germline CDR1 is GTSNPN and CDR2 is SVGIG (reference sequence). CDR3 in amino acids: CAWNRVATEAFF. Here the CDR3 DNA reads TGTGCCTGGAACAGGGTTGCCACTGAAGCTTTCTTT.

This clonotype was observed many times. The J gene is TRBJ1-2, the V gene TRBV11-2; D possibly corresponds to TRBD1 (5 bases). Trimming removed 6 bases at V and 3 bases at J, with 11 bases between. Germline loops: CDR1 SGHAT, CDR2 FQNNGV. The CDR3 spans 13 residues. DNA of the CDR3: TGTGCCAGCAGTTCACAGGTTGACTATGGCTACACCTTC. Its translation: CASSSQVDYGYTF.

This clonotype was counted at least ten times. The rearrangement links TRBV28 to TRBJ1-1, with 10 nucleotides matching TRBD1. CDR3 length: 19 amino acids. Germline assignment: CDR1 MDHEN and CDR2 SYDVKM. With V trimmed by 0 bases and J by 1 base, 11 bases remained unmatched. CDR3 in amino acids: CASSLWRPGGTGENTEAFF. Here the CDR3 DNA reads TGTGCCAGCAGTTTATGGAGACCCGGAGGGACAGGGGAGAACACTGAAGCTTTCTTT.

This chain joins TRBV29-1 and TRBJ2-5; D possibly uses TRBD1 or TRBD2 (5 bases each). V gave up 3 bases and J gave up 4 bases, with 15 bases separating them. The CDR3 length is 14 residues. Looked up from germline, CDR1 is SQVTM and CDR2 is ANQGSEA. The CDR3 DNA sequence: TGCAGCGTTGAGAGACCCGGGGCCCCAGAGACCCAGTACTTC. Protein sequence: CSVERPGAPETQYF.

Points on this clonotype: One end of the junction varies from germline; a read error may be responsible. The V and J genes are TRBV7-9 and TRBJ2-7; D remains ambiguous. Per germline, CDR1 SEHNR and CDR2 FQNEAQ (reference sequence). There are 14 residues in the CDR3. The CDR3, as DNA: TGTGCCAGCAGCTTAAACGTCGCCGCCTACGACCAGTACTTC. This gives the protein CASSLNVAAYDQYF. Together with reference TRBV7-9 and TRBJ2-7, the CDR3 gives the full variable domain: DTGVSQNPRHKITKRGQNVTFRCDPISEHNRLYWYRQTLGQGPEFLTYFQNEAQLEKSRLLSDRFSAERPKGSFSTLEIQRTEQGDSAMYLCASSLNVAAYDQYFGPGTRLTVT.

This clonotype has ten or more counts. V and J are TRBV20-1 and TRBJ2-7; 9 bases fit TRBD2. V lost 4 bases and J lost 4; bases outside the gene matches: 2. The CDR3 is made up of 12 amino acids. Per germline, CDR1 DFQATT and CDR2 SNEGSKA (reference sequence). The CDR3 region is CSATAGGYEQYF. DNA for the CDR3: TGCAGTGCTACAGCGGGAGGATACGAGCAGTACTTC.

This clonotype was counted only a few times. This chain joins TRBV5-1 and TRBJ2-1; 9 bases match TRBD2. V was clipped by 0 bases and J by 5 bases; unmatched bases: 15. The CDR3 is 19 residues long. The germline V gene encodes CDR1 SGHRS and CDR2 YFSETQ. The CDR3 loop is CASSLVPATSGKGNNEQFF. CDR3 nucleotide sequence: TGCGCCAGCAGCTTGGTACCAGCGACTAGCGGAAAAGGGAACAATGAGCAGTTCTTC.

This clonotype appeared a few times. The CDR3 region is CASSLDPGQSTFF. The CDR3 nucleotides are TGTGCCAGTAGTTTGGACCCGGGACAGTCGACTTTCTTT. V is TRBV19 and J is TRBJ1-1; 7 bases fit TRBD1. The CDR3 contains 13 residues. Trimming cost V 5 bases and J 12 bases; bases outside gene matches: 12. Germline V gene sequence: CDR1 LNHDA, CDR2 SQIVND (reference sequence).

The V and J genes are TRBV19 and TRBJ2-1; D may be TRBD2 (5 bases). Trimming pared 8 bases from V and 8 bases from J, leaving 19 bases between. Germline V lookup: CDR1 LNHDA, CDR2 SQIVND (reference sequence). The CDR3 loop spans 14 amino acids. The CDR3 bases are TGTGCCAGTCACCCCGGACGCTCGAGGGATGAGCAGTTCTTC. Its protein is CASHPGRSRDEQFF.

This clonotype has just a few counts. The rearrangement links TRBV3-1 to TRBJ2-7; D is ambiguous. Germline CDR1 LGHDT, CDR2 YNNKEL (reference sequence). V lost 0 bases and J 0 bases, leaving 18 bases between the germline ends. This CDR3 contains 18 residues. CDR3 in amino acids: CASSQDFPGTKSSYEQYF. As DNA, the CDR3 is TGTGCCAGCAGCCAAGATTTCCCAGGTACCAAGAGCTCCTACGAGCAGTACTTC.

The chain is built from TRBV7-9 and TRBJ1-1; D possibly corresponds to TRBD1 (6 bases). This CDR3 is built from 14 residues. Germline V CDR1 and CDR2: SEHNR, FQNEAQ (reference sequence). Trimming left V 8 bases short and J 4 bases short, with 17 bases between. CDR3 in DNA: TGTGCCAGCCAGAAGGGGGTACGGGGCACTGAAGCTTTCTTT. This codes for CASQKGVRGTEAFF.

Only a few counts were recorded for this clonotype. This chain joins TRBV27 and TRBJ2-2; the match to TRBD2 covers 10 bases. The CDR3 runs to 15 residues. Losses at the gene ends were 2 bases for V and 7 bases for J; bases not matched to a gene: 4. Germline V gene sequence: CDR1 MNHEY, CDR2 SMNVEV (reference sequence). Here the CDR3 DNA reads TGTGCCAGCAGTTTAGAGCGGGAGGGCCACGGGGAGCTGTTTTTT. Translated, it gives CASSLEREGHGELFF.

The table lists this clonotype with many counts. This chain connects TRBV18 to TRBJ1-1; D unclear. The CDR3 consists of 15 residues. CDR1 is KGHSH, CDR2 LQKENI, per germline. V gave up 1 base and J gave up 2 bases, with 11 bases separating them. CDR3 sequence: CASSPREGPNTEAFF. CDR3 nucleotides: TGTGCCAGCTCACCACGCGAAGGCCCCAACACTGAAGCTTTCTTT.

The chain has TRBV13 and TRBJ2-7; tentatively, D is TRBD1 (6 bases). Looked up from germline, CDR1 is PRHDT and CDR2 is FYEKMQ (reference sequence). The CDR3 runs 15 residues. Deletions cut 5 bases from V and 3 bases from J, with 17 bases between. CDR3 region: CASSHKRDIVYEQYF. The CDR3 bases are TGTGCCAGCAGCCATAAACGGGACATAGTCTACGAGCAGTACTTC.